This is a list of T cell receptor beta chains from one sample in a study of blood T cell repertoires in COVID-19. Clones were read by immunoSEQ multiplex PCR, and TCRdb kept only the in-frame ones, dropping some. Of 150,000 or so clones in the sample, around two thirds were seen once. Material: peripheral blood. The receptors were gathered from a woman aged 80 or over with acute or convalescent COVID-19. The CDR3 runs from the conserved cysteine through the conserved F or W. Each record gives: D gene, clone size, J gene, V gene, CDR3 DNA, CDR3 protein. A D gene is named only where the DNA matches it firmly. Size values are once, few and many counts, or a class for expanded clones, and some rows have none.

d_call: -; clone_size: -; j_call: TRBJ1-1; v_call: TRBV19; cdr3_nt: TGTGCCAGTAGTGGGAGGGGCACTGAAGCTTTCTTT; cdr3_aa: CASSGRGTEAFF
d_call: TRBD2; clone_size: -; j_call: TRBJ2-7; v_call: TRBV5-1; cdr3_nt: TGCGCCAGCAGCACGGGACTAGCGCGTGAGCAGTACTTC; cdr3_aa: CASSTGLAREQYF
d_call: TRBD1; clone_size: few; j_call: TRBJ2-3; v_call: TRBV5-5; cdr3_nt: TGTGCCAGCAGCTTGGGGCCACAGGGGGCGACAGATACGCAGTATTTT; cdr3_aa: CASSLGPQGATDTQYF
d_call: TRBD1; clone_size: -; j_call: TRBJ2-7; v_call: TRBV7-8; cdr3_nt: TGTGCCAGCAGCTTGGGACAGGTCAGCTACGAGCAGTACTTC; cdr3_aa: CASSLGQVSYEQYF
d_call: -; clone_size: -; j_call: TRBJ1-2; v_call: TRBV24-1; cdr3_nt: TGTGCCACCAGTGATTCGGGGGACTATGGCTACACCTTC; cdr3_aa: CATSDSGDYGYTF
d_call: -; clone_size: once; j_call: TRBJ1-1; v_call: TRBV5-1; cdr3_nt: TGCGCCAGCAGCTTGGGTGCGTTGGCTGAAGCTTTCTTT; cdr3_aa: CASSLGALAEAFF
d_call: -; clone_size: -; j_call: TRBJ2-7; v_call: TRBV5-1; cdr3_nt: TGCGCCAGCAGCTTACAGGGTGGAGAGCAGTACTTC; cdr3_aa: CASSLQGGEQYF
d_call: -; clone_size: -; j_call: TRBJ1-2; v_call: TRBV6-5; cdr3_nt: TGTGCCAGCAGTTACGGGAGGGTAGGCTACACCTTC; cdr3_aa: CASSYGRVGYTF
d_call: -; clone_size: -; j_call: TRBJ2-3; v_call: TRBV27; cdr3_nt: TGTGCCAGCAGTCCCCTGGGCAGTGCCACGCAGTATTTT; cdr3_aa: CASSPLGSATQYF
d_call: TRBD1; clone_size: -; j_call: TRBJ2-3; v_call: TRBV30; cdr3_nt: TGTGCCTGGGACCGGACAGGGAATACAGATACGCAGTATTTT; cdr3_aa: CAWDRTGNTDTQYF
d_call: TRBD2; clone_size: -; j_call: TRBJ2-1; v_call: TRBV6-2/TRBV6-3; cdr3_nt: TGTGCCGGCAGTCAACTAGCGGGAGGCTACAATGAGCAGTTCTTC; cdr3_aa: CAGSQLAGGYNEQFF
d_call: -; clone_size: -; j_call: TRBJ1-3; v_call: TRBV12-3/TRBV12-4; cdr3_nt: TGTGCCAGCAGTGGACAATTTGGAAACACCATATATTTT; cdr3_aa: CASSGQFGNTIYF
d_call: -; clone_size: -; j_call: TRBJ2-3; v_call: TRBV28; cdr3_nt: TGTGCCAGCAGCCCTGGTTCGAGAACCGATACGCAGTATTTT; cdr3_aa: CASSPGSRTDTQYF
d_call: TRBD2; clone_size: -; j_call: TRBJ2-1; v_call: TRBV5-1; cdr3_nt: TGCGCCAGCAGCCCCACTAGCGGGAGTTACAATGAGCAGTTCTTC; cdr3_aa: CASSPTSGSYNEQFF
d_call: TRBD2; clone_size: -; j_call: TRBJ2-7; v_call: TRBV27; cdr3_nt: TGTGCCAGCAGTTTATCGGAGGCTAGCGGGAGTAATGAGCAGTACTTC; cdr3_aa: CASSLSEASGSNEQYF
d_call: -; clone_size: -; j_call: TRBJ1-1; v_call: TRBV9; cdr3_nt: TGTGCCAGCAGCGTAGGGGGGACAGAAGCTTTCTTT; cdr3_aa: CASSVGGTEAFF
d_call: -; clone_size: -; j_call: TRBJ2-7; v_call: TRBV28; cdr3_nt: TGTGCCAGCAGTTTAGGATCAGACGCTCGGGGCTACGAGCAGTACTTC; cdr3_aa: CASSLGSDARGYEQYF
d_call: TRBD2; clone_size: -; j_call: TRBJ2-1; v_call: TRBV18; cdr3_nt: TGTGCCAGCTCCCCGGGACTAGCGCTCTACAATGAGCAGTTCTTC; cdr3_aa: CASSPGLALYNEQFF
d_call: TRBD1; clone_size: once; j_call: TRBJ1-2; v_call: TRBV28; cdr3_nt: TGTGCCAGCAGTAACCCCTTCGGGACAGACTATGGCTACACCTTC; cdr3_aa: CASSNPFGTDYGYTF
d_call: -; clone_size: -; j_call: TRBJ2-4; v_call: TRBV3-1/TRBV3-2; cdr3_nt: TGTGCCAGCAGCCAACGGGGGTCAGCCAAAAACATTCAGTACTTC; cdr3_aa: CASSQRGSAKNIQYF
d_call: TRBD2; clone_size: -; j_call: TRBJ2-2; v_call: TRBV27; cdr3_nt: TGTGCCAGCAGTTTCCCAGCCCTAGCGGGAGGGCCCGGGGAGCTGTTTTTT; cdr3_aa: CASSFPALAGGPGELFF
d_call: TRBD2; clone_size: -; j_call: TRBJ2-1; v_call: TRBV2; cdr3_nt: TGTGCCAGCAGAGACATAGCGGGAGGGGGCAATGAGCAGTTCTTC; cdr3_aa: CASRDIAGGGNEQFF
d_call: -; clone_size: -; j_call: TRBJ1-1; v_call: TRBV30; cdr3_nt: TGTGCCTGGAATCGGGACACTGAAGCTTTCTTT; cdr3_aa: CAWNRDTEAFF
d_call: -; clone_size: few; j_call: TRBJ2-2; v_call: TRBV11-2; cdr3_nt: TGTGCCAGCAGCTTAGGACTAGTTTCCACCGGGGAGCTGTTTTTT; cdr3_aa: CASSLGLVSTGELFF
d_call: -; clone_size: -; j_call: TRBJ1-4; v_call: TRBV7-2; cdr3_nt: TGTGCCAGCAGCTTAAATGGAGGGGAAAAACTGTTTTTT; cdr3_aa: CASSLNGGEKLFF
d_call: TRBD1; clone_size: few; j_call: TRBJ2-5; v_call: TRBV24-1; cdr3_nt: TGTGCCACCAGTTTGGGGACAGGGATCGAGACCCAGTACTTC; cdr3_aa: CATSLGTGIETQYF
d_call: -; clone_size: -; j_call: TRBJ2-3; v_call: TRBV5-1; cdr3_nt: TGCGCCAGCAGCTTGTCTTCAGTCACAGATACGCAGTATTTT; cdr3_aa: CASSLSSVTDTQYF
d_call: -; clone_size: -; j_call: TRBJ1-5; v_call: TRBV4-1; cdr3_nt: TGCGCCAGCAGCCAAGACGCCCGAACTCACTACAATCAGCCCCAGCATTTT; cdr3_aa: CASSQDARTHYNQPQHF
d_call: TRBD1; clone_size: -; j_call: TRBJ1-2; v_call: TRBV3-1/TRBV3-2; cdr3_nt: TGTGCCAGCAGCGCACGACAGGGACCGACCTATGGCTACACCTTC; cdr3_aa: CASSARQGPTYGYTF
d_call: -; clone_size: once; j_call: TRBJ2-7; v_call: TRBV6-5; cdr3_nt: TGTGCCAGCAGGGTTAGGGGGTATCGGGCCTACGAGCAGTACTTC; cdr3_aa: CASRVRGYRAYEQYF
d_call: TRBD2; clone_size: -; j_call: TRBJ2-7; v_call: TRBV24-1; cdr3_nt: TGTGCCACCAGTGATGGGACTAGCTCCATCGACGAGCAGTACTTC; cdr3_aa: CATSDGTSSIDEQYF
d_call: -; clone_size: -; j_call: TRBJ2-3; v_call: TRBV5-4; cdr3_nt: TGTGCCAGCAGCTTGGTCGTCCCCGCAGATACGCAGTATTTT; cdr3_aa: CASSLVVPADTQYF
d_call: TRBD1; clone_size: -; j_call: TRBJ1-5; v_call: TRBV10-3; cdr3_nt: TGTGCCATCAGCTCCGACAGGGATTGGCAGCCCCAGCATTTT; cdr3_aa: CAISSDRDWQPQHF
d_call: -; clone_size: -; j_call: TRBJ2-1; v_call: TRBV6-4; cdr3_nt: TGTGCCAGCAGTGACGATAGATACAATGAGCAGTTCTTC; cdr3_aa: CASSDDRYNEQFF
d_call: -; clone_size: few; j_call: TRBJ2-1; v_call: TRBV5-1; cdr3_nt: TGCGCCAGCAGCTTGAGAATACAGGGCAATGAGCAGTTCTTC; cdr3_aa: CASSLRIQGNEQFF
d_call: TRBD2; clone_size: many; j_call: TRBJ2-1; v_call: TRBV6-5; cdr3_nt: TGTGCCAGCAGTTATCTAGCGGGAGGGAGTAATGAGCAGTTCTTC; cdr3_aa: CASSYLAGGSNEQFF
d_call: -; clone_size: once; j_call: TRBJ2-1; v_call: TRBV5-1; cdr3_nt: TGCGCCAGCAGCTTCAGTAGCAGCGACTACAATGAGCAGTTCTTC; cdr3_aa: CASSFSSSDYNEQFF
d_call: -; clone_size: -; j_call: TRBJ2-7; v_call: TRBV3-1/TRBV3-2; cdr3_nt: TGTGCCAGCAGCCCCCTAGGGAGCGAGCAGTACTTC; cdr3_aa: CASSPLGSEQYF
d_call: -; clone_size: once; j_call: TRBJ1-5; v_call: TRBV24-1; cdr3_nt: TGTGCCACCAGTGATCAGGATCAGCCCCAGCATTTT; cdr3_aa: CATSDQDQPQHF
d_call: -; clone_size: -; j_call: TRBJ2-7; v_call: TRBV15; cdr3_nt: TGTGCCACCAGCAGGGGAGGCTACGAGCAGTACTTC; cdr3_aa: CATSRGGYEQYF
d_call: TRBD1; clone_size: -; j_call: TRBJ1-4; v_call: TRBV10-3; cdr3_nt: TGTGCCATCAGTGAGGCAGGGGGCAATGAAAAACTGTTTTTT; cdr3_aa: CAISEAGGNEKLFF
d_call: -; clone_size: once; j_call: TRBJ2-2; v_call: TRBV7-7; cdr3_nt: TGTGCCAGCAGCTTAAGGGGTGGGGCCGCGCTGAACACCGGGGAGCTGTTTTTT; cdr3_aa: CASSLRGGAALNTGELFF
d_call: TRBD1; clone_size: few; j_call: TRBJ1-4; v_call: TRBV2; cdr3_nt: TGTGCCAGCAGTGAATGGGAGACAGGGGGGAAGGAAAAACTGTTTTTT; cdr3_aa: CASSEWETGGKEKLFF
d_call: TRBD2; clone_size: -; j_call: TRBJ2-7; v_call: TRBV2; cdr3_nt: TGTGCCAGCAGTGCCCTACCCTGGAGACTAGCGGGCGTCGTCGAGCAGTACTTC; cdr3_aa: CASSALPWRLAGVVEQYF
d_call: -; clone_size: -; j_call: TRBJ1-1; v_call: TRBV2; cdr3_nt: TGTGCCAGCAGGGGGAGGACGGGGACGGCTGAAGCTTTCTTT; cdr3_aa: CASRGRTGTAEAFF
d_call: -; clone_size: -; j_call: TRBJ2-5; v_call: TRBV29-1; cdr3_nt: TGCAGCGTGGAGGGGTTTCAAGAGACCCAGTACTTC; cdr3_aa: CSVEGFQETQYF